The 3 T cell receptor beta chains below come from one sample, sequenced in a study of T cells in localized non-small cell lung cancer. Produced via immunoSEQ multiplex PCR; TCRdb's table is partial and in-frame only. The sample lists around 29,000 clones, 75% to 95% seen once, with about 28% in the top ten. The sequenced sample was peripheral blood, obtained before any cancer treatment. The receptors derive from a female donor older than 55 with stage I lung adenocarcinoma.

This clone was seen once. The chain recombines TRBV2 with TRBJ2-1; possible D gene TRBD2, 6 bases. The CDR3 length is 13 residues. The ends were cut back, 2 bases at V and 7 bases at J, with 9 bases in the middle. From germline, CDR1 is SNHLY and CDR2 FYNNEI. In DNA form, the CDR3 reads TGTGCCAGCAGTGAACTAGCGAGTAATGAGCAGTTCTTC. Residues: CASSELASNEQFF.

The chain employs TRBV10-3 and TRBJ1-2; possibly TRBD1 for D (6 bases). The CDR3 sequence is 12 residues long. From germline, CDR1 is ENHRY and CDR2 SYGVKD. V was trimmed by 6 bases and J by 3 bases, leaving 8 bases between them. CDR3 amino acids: CAIRRQDYGYTF. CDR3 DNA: TGTGCCATCAGGCGACAGGACTATGGCTACACCTTC.

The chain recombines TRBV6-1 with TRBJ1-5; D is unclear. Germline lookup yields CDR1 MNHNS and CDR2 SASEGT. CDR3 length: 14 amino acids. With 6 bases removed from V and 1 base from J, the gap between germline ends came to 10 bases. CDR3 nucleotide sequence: TGTGCCAGCAGGGCCTACGCAAGCAATCAGCCCCAGCATTTT. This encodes CASRAYASNQPQHF.